The clone carrying this T cell receptor beta chain occurred once. Its antigen is currently unknown. This sample was taken from a study of cytomegalovirus exposure and HLA in healthy donors. Study-level points and caveats: The investigators catalogued 150 or so TCR beta chains as cytomegalovirus-associated.

Germline assignment: CDR1 MDHEN and CDR2 SYDVKM. CDR3 length equals 15 residues. The J segment lost 1 base and the V segment lost 6 bases, leaving 9 bases of the junction unmatched. Clones were read by immunoSEQ multiplex PCR, and TCRdb kept only the in-frame ones, dropping some. Of 220,000 or so clones listed, around 86% are singletons. The chain carries TRBV28 and TRBJ2-7; 7 nucleotides match TRBD2. The specimen was PBMCs. The receptor's source is a young woman in good health and CMV-seropositive. For the CDR3, the DNA is TGTGCCAGCAGCCGCCTAGCGGTCCAATCCTACGAGCAGTACTTC. Amino acid sequence: CASSRLAVQSYEQYF.